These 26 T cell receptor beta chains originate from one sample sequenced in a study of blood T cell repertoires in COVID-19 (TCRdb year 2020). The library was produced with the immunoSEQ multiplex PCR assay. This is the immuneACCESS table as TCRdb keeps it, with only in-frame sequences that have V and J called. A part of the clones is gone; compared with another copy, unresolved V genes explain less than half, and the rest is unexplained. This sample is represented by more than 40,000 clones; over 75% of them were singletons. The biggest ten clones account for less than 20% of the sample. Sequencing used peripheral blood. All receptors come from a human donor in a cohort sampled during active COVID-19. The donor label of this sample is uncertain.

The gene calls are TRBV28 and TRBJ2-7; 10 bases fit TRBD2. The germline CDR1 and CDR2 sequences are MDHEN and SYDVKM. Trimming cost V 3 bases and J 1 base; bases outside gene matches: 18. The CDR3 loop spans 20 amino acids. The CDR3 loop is CASSLISPGVAGGPSYEQYF. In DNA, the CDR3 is TGTGCCAGCAGTTTGATTTCGCCGGGGGTAGCGGGGGGCCCGTCCTACGAGCAGTACTTC.

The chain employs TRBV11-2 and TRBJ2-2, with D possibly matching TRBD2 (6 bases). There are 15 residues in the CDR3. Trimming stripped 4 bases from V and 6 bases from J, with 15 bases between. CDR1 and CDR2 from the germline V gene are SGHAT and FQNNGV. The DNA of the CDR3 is TGTGCCAGCAGCTCCCCGGGACTCCGCCCCGGGGAGCTGTTTTTT. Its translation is CASSSPGLRPGELFF.

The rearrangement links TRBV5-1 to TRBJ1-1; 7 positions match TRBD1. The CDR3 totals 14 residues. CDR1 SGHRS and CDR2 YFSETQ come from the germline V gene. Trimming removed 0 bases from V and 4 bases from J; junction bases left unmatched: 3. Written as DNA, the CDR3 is TGCGCCAGCAGCTTGGACCAGGGGGGCACTGAAGCTTTCTTT. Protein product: CASSLDQGGTEAFF.

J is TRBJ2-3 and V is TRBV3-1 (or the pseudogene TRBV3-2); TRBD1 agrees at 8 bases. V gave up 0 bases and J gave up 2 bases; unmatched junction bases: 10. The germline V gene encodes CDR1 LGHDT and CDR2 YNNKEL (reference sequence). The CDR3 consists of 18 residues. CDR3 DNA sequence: TGTGCCAGCAGCCAAGACCTTGGACAGGGCCCTTACACAGATACGCAGTATTTT. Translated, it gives CASSQDLGQGPYTDTQYF.

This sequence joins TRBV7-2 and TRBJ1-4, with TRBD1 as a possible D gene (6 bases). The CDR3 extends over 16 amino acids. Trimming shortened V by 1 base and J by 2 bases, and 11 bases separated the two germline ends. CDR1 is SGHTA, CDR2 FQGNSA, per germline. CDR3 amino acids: CASSLEGVRTNEKLFF. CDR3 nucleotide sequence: TGTGCCAGCAGCTTAGAGGGGGTCCGGACTAATGAAAAACTGTTTTTT.

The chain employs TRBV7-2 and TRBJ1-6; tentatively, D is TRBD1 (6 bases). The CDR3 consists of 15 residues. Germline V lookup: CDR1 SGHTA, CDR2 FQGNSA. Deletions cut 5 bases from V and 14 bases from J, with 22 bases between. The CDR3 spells CASSPGTGMGRTLHF. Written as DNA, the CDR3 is TGTGCCAGCAGCCCAGGAACAGGGATGGGGAGAACCCTCCACTTT.

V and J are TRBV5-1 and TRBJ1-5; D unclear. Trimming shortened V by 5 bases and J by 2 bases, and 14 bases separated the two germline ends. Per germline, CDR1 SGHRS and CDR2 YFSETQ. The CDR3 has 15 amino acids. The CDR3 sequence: CASSSDGYGNQPQHF. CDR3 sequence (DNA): TGCGCCAGCAGTAGTGACGGGTACGGCAATCAGCCCCAGCATTTT.

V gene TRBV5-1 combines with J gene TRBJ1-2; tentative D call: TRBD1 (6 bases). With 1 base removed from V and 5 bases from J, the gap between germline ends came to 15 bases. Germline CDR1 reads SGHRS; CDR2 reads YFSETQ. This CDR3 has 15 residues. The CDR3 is CASSLWAGVTYGYTF. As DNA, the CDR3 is TGCGCCAGCAGCTTGTGGGCAGGGGTAACATATGGCTACACCTTC.

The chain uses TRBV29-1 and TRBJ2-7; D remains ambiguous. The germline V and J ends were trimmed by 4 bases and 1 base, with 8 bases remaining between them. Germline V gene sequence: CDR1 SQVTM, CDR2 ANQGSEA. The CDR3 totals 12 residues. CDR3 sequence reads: CSVAAFSYEQYF. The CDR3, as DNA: TGCAGCGTTGCAGCGTTTTCCTACGAGCAGTACTTC.

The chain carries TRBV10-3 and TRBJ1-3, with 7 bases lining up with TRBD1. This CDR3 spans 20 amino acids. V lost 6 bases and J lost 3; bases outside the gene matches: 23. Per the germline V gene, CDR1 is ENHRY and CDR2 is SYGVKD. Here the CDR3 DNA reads TGTGCCATCAGCTCCCGGGCTCAAACCCTAGCAACAGGGGTTGGAAACACCATATATTTT. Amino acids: CAISSRAQTLATGVGNTIYF.

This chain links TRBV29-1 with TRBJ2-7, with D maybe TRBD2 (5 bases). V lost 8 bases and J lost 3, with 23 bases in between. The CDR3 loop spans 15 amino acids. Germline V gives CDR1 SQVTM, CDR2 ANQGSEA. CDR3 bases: TGCAGCCCCGGACGTCGGCTAGCCGAGGTCTACGAGCAGTACTTC. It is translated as CSPGRRLAEVYEQYF.

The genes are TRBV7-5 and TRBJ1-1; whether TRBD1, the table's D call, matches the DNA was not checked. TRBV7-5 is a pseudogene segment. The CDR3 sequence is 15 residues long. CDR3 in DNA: TGTGCCAGAAGCTTAGTTGCAGGGCTGAACACTGAAGCTTTCTTT. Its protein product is CARSLVAGLNTEAFF.

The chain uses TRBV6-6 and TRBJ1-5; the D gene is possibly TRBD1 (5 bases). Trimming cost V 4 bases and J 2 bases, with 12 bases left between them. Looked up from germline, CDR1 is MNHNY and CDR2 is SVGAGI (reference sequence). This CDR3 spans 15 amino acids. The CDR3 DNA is TGTGCCAGCAGTTTTTTAACGGGGGGCAATCAGCCCCAGCATTTT. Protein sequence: CASSFLTGGNQPQHF.

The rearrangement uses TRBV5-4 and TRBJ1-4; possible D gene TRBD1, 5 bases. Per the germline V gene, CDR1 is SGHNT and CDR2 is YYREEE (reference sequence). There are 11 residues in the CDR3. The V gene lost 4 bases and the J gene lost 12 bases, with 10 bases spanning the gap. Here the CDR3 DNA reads TGTGCCAGCAGCCGGGGGGGGGAACTGTTTTTT. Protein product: CASSRGGELFF.

CDR3 coding DNA: TGCAGCGTTGAGGGACAGGGGACGCAAGAGCAGTACTTC. It translates to CSVEGQGTQEQYF. V usage is TRBV29-1 and J usage is TRBJ2-7; TRBD1 matches 10 bases. Germline CDR1 SQVTM, CDR2 ANQGSEA. The CDR3 is 13 amino acids. V gave up 3 bases and J gave up 7 bases; unmatched junction bases: 6.

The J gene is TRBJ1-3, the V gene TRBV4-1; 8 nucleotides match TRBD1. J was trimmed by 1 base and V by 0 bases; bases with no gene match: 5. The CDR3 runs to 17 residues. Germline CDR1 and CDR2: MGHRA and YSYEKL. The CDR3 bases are TGCGCCAGCAGCCAAGATGGGAGACAGGGGTCTGGAAACACCATATATTTT. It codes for CASSQDGRQGSGNTIYF.

The CDR3 region is CAIRRGPDTDTQYF. The CDR3 region has the DNA TGTGCCATCCGTAGGGGGCCAGACACAGATACGCAGTATTTT. V and J are TRBV10-3 and TRBJ2-3; 7 bases are shared with TRBD1. In germline, CDR1 is ENHRY, CDR2 SYGVKD. The V gene end was trimmed by 8 bases and the J gene end by 2 bases; junction bases not matched to a gene: 7. This CDR3 spans 14 amino acids.

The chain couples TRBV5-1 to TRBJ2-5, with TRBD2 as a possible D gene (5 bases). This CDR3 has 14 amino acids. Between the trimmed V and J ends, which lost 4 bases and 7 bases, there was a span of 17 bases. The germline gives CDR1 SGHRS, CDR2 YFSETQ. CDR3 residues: CASSAGTSAGTQYF. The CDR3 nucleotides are TGCGCCAGCAGCGCGGGTACATCGGCGGGGACCCAGTACTTC.

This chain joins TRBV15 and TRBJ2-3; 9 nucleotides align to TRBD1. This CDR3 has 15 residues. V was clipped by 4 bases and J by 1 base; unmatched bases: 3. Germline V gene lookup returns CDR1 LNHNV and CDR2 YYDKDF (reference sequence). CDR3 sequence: CATSNRQGGTDTQYF. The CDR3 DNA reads TGTGCCACCAGCAACCGACAGGGGGGCACAGATACGCAGTATTTT.

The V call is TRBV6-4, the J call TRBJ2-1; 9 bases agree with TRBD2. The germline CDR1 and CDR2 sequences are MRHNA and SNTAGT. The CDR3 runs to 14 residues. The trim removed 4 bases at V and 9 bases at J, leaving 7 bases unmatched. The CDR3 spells CASSASGAWGEQFF. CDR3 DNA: TGTGCCAGCAGTGCTAGCGGGGCGTGGGGTGAGCAGTTCTTC.

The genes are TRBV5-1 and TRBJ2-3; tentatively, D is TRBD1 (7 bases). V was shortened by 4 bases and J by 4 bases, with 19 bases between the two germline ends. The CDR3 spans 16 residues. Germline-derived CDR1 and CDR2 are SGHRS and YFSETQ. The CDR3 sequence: CASSPPGGGAADTQYF. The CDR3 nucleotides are TGCGCCAGCAGCCCCCCCGGAGGGGGCGCAGCAGATACGCAGTATTTT.

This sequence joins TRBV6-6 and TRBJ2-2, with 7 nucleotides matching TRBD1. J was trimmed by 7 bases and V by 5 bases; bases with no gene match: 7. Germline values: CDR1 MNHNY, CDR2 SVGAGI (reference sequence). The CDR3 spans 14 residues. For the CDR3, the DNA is TGTGCCAGCAGTGTTACAGGGGAGAACGGGGAGCTGTTTTTT. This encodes CASSVTGENGELFF.

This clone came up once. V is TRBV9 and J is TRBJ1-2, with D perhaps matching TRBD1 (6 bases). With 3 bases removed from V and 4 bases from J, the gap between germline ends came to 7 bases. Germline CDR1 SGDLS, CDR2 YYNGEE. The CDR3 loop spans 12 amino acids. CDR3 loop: CASSATGYGYTF. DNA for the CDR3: TGTGCCAGCAGCGCGACAGGCTATGGCTACACCTTC. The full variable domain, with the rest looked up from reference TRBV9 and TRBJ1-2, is DSGVTQTPKHLITATGQRVTLRCSPRSGDLSVYWYQQSLDQGLQFLIQYYNGEERAKGNILERFSAQQFPDLHSELNLSSLELGDSALYFCASSATGYGYTFGSGTRLTVV.

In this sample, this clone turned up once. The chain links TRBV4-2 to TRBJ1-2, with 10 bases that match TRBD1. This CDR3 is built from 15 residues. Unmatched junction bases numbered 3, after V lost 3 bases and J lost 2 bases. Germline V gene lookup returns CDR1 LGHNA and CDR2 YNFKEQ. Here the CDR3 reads CASSQAGQGNYGYTF. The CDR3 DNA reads TGTGCCAGCAGCCAGGCGGGACAGGGGAACTATGGCTACACCTTC.

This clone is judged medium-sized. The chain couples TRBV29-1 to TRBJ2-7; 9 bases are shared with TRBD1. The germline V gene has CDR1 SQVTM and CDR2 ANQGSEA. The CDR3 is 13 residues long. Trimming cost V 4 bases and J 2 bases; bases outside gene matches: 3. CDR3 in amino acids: CSVGDREPYEQYF. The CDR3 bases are TGCAGCGTTGGGGACAGGGAACCCTACGAGCAGTACTTC.

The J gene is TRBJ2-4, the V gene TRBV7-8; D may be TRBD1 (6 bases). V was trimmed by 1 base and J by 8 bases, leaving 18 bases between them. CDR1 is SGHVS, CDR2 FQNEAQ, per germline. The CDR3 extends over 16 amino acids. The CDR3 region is CASSLVFTGPSDIQYF. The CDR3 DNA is TGTGCCAGCAGCTTAGTATTTACAGGGCCCTCTGACATTCAGTACTTC.